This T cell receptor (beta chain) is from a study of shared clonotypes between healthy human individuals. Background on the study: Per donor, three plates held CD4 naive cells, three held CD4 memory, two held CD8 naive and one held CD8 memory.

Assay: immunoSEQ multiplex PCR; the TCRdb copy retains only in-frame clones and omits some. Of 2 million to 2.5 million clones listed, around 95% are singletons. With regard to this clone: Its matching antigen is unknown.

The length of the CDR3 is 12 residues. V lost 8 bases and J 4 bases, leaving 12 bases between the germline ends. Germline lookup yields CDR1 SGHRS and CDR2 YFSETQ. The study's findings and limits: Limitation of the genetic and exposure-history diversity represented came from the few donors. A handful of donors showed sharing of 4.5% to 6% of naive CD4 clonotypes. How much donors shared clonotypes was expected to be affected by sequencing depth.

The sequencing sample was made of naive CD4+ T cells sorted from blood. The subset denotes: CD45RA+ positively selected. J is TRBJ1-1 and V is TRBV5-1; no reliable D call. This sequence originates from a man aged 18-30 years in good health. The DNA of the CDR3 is TGCGCCAGTAAAGATAGTGCCACTGAAGCTTTCTTT. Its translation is CASKDSATEAFF.